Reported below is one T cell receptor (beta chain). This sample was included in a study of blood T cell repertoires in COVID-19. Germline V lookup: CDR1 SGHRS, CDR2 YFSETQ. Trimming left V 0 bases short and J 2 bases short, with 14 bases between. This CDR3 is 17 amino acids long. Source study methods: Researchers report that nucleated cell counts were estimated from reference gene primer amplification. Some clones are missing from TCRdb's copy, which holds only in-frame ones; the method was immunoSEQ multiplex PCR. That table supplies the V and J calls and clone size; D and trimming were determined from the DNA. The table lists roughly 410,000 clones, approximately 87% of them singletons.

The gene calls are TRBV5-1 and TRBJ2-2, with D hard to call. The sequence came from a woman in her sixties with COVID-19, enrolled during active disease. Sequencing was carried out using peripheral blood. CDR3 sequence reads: CASSLGPVMTNTGELFF. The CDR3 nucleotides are TGCGCCAGCAGCTTGGGTCCGGTGATGACTAACACCGGGGAGCTGTTTTTT.